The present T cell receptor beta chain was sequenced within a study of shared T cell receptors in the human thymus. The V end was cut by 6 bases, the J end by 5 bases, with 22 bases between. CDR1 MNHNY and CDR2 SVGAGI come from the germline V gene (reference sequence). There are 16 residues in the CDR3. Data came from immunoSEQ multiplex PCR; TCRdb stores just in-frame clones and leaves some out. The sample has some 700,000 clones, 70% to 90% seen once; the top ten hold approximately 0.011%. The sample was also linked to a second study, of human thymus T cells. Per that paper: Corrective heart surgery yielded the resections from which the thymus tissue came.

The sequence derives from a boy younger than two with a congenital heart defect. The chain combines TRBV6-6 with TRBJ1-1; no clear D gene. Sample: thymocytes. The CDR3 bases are TGTGCCAGCAGCCCCCTTGGGAGGGTTAGGAGGACTGAAGCTTTCTTT. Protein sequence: CASSPLGRVRRTEAFF.